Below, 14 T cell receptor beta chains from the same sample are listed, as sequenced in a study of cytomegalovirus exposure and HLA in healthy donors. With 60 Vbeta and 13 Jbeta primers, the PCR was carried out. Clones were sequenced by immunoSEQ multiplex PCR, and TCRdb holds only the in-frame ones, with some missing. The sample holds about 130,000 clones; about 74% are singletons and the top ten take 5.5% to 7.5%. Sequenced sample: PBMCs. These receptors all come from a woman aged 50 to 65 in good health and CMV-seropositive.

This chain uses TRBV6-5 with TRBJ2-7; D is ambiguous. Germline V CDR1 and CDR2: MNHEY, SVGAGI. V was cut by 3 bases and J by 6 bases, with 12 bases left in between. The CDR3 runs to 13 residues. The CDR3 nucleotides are TGTGCCAGCAGTTATTCCAAAATGGCCGAGCAGTACTTC. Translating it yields CASSYSKMAEQYF.

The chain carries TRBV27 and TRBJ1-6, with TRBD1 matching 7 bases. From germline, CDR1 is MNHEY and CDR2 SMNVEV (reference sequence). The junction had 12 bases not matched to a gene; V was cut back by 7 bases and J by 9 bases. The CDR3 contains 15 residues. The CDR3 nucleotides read TGTGCCAGCACGTCCTGGGACAGAGCCGGTTCACCCCTCCACTTT. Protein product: CASTSWDRAGSPLHF.

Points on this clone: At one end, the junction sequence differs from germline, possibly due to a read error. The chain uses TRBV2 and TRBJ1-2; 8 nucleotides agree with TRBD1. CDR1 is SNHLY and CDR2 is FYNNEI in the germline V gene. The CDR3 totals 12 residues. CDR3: CASSPTGDPYPF. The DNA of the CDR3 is TGTGCCAGCAGTCCGACAGGGGACCCCTACCCCTTC. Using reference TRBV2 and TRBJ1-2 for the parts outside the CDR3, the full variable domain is EPEVTQTPSHQVTQMGQEVILRCVPISNHLYFYWYRQILGQKVEFLVSFYNNEISEKSEIFDDQFSVERPDGSNFTLKIRSTKLEDSAMYFCASSPTGDPYPFGSGTRLTVV.

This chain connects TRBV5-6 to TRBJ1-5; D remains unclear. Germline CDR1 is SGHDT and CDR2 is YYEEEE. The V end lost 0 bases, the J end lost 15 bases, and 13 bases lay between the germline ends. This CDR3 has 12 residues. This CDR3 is CASSLVGEGLHF. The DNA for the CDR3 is TGTGCCAGCAGCTTGGTCGGGGAGGGTTTGCATTTT.

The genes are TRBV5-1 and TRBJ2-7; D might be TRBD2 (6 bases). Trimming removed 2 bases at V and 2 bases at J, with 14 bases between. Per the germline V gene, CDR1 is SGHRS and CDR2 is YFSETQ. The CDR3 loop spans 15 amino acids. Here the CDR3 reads CASSLVPGDTYEQYF. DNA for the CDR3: TGCGCCAGCAGCTTAGTGCCGGGGGATACCTACGAGCAGTACTTC.

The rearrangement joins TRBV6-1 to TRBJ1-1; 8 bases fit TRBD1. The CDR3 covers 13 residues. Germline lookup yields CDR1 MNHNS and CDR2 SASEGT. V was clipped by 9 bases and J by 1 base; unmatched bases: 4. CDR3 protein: CASADRGNTEAFF. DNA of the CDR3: TGTGCCAGTGCCGACAGGGGGAACACTGAAGCTTTCTTT.

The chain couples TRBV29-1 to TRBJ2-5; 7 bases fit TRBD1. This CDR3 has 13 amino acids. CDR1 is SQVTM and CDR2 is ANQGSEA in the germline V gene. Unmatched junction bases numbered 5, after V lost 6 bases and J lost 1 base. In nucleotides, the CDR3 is TGCAGCGTGAAAAACAGGGGCCAAGAGACCCAGTACTTC. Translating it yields CSVKNRGQETQYF.

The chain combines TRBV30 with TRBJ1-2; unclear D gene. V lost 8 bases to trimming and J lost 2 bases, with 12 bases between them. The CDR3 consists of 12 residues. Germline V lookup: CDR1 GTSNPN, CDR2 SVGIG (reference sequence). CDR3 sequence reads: CASPGRNYGYTF. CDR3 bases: TGTGCCAGCCCCGGGAGAAACTATGGCTACACCTTC.

The CDR3 nucleotides are TGCGCCAGCAGCCAACCGGGACAGGGTAGTGGCTACACCTTC. This encodes CASSQPGQGSGYTF. The chain joins TRBV5-1 to TRBJ1-2; 9 nucleotides line up with TRBD1. With V trimmed by 4 bases and J by 7 bases, 8 bases remained unmatched. The germline V gene has CDR1 SGHRS and CDR2 YFSETQ. The CDR3 runs 14 residues.

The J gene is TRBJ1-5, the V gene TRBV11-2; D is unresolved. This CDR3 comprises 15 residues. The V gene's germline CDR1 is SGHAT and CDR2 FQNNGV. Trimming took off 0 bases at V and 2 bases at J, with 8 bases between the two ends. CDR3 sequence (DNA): TGTGCCAGCAGCTTAGATCCCAGTGGCAATCAGCCCCAGCATTTT. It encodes CASSLDPSGNQPQHF.

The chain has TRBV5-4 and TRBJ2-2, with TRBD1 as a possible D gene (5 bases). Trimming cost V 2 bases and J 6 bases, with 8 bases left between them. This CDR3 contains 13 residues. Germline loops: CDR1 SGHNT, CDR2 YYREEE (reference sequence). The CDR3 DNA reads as TGTGCCAGCAGCTTAACAGGACCCGGGGAGCTGTTTTTT. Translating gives CASSLTGPGELFF.

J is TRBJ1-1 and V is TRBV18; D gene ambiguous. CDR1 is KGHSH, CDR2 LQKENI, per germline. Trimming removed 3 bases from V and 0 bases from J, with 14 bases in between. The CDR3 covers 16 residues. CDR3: CASSPGGGTMNTEAFF. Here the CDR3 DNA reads TGTGCCAGCTCACCCGGAGGAGGAACCATGAACACTGAAGCTTTCTTT. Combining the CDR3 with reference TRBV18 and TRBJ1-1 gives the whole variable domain NAGVMQNPRHLVRRRGQEARLRCSPMKGHSHVYWYRQLPEEGLKFMVYLQKENIIDESGMPKERFSAEFPKEGPSILRIQQVVRGDSAAYFCASSPGGGTMNTEAFFGQGTRLTVV.

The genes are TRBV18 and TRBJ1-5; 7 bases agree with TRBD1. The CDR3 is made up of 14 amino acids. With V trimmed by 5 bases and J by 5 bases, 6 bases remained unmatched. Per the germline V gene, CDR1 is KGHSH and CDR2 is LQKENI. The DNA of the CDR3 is TGTGCCAGCTCATTTGGGACAGAATATCAGCCCCAGCATTTT. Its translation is CASSFGTEYQPQHF.

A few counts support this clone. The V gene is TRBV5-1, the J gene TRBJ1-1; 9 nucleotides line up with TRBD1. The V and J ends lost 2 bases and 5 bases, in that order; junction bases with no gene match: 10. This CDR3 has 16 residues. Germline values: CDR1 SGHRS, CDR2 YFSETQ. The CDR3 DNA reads TGCGCCAGCAGCTTTTCAGCCGGGACAGGGTGGACTGAAGCTTTCTTT. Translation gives CASSFSAGTGWTEAFF.